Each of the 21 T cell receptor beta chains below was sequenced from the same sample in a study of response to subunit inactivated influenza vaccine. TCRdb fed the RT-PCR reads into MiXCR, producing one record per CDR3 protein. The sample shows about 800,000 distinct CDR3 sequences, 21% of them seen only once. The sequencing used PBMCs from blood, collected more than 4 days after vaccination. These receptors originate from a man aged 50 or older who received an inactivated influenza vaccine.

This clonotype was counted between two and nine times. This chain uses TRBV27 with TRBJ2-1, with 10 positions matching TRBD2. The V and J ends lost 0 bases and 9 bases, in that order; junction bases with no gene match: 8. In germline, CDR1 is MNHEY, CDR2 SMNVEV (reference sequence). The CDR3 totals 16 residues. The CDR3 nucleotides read TGTGCCAGCAGTTTATCAGGGCTAGCGGGAGTGGGTGAGCAGTTCTTC. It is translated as CASSLSGLAGVGEQFF.

The CDR3 DNA sequence: TGTGCCAGCAGCACCTGGACAGGCCCCTATAGAGACTATGGCTACACCTTC. This gives the protein CASSTWTGPYRDYGYTF. The rearrangement uses TRBV6-1 and TRBJ1-2; 7 bases are shared with TRBD1. CDR1 is MNHNS, CDR2 SASEGT, per germline. Trimming removed 6 bases from V and 3 bases from J; junction bases left unmatched: 16. The CDR3 is 17 amino acids.

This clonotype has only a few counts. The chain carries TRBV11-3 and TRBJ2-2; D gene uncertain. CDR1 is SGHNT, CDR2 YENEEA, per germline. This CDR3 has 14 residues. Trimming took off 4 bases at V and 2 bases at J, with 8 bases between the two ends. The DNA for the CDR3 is TGTGCCAGCAGCTCCGAACGAAACACCGGGGAGCTGTTTTTT. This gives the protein CASSSERNTGELFF. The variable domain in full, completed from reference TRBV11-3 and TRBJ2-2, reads EAGVVQSPRYKIIEKKQPVAFWCNPISGHNTLYWYLQNLGQGPELLIRYENEEAVDDSQLPKDRFSAERLKGVDSTLKIQPAELGDSAVYLCASSSERNTGELFFGEGSRLTVL.

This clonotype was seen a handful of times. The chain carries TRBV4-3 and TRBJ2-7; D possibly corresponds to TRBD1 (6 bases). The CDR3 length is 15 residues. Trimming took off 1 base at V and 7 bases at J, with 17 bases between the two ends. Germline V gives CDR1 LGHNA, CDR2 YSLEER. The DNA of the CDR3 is TGCGCCAGCAGCCAAGTGTTCAGGGGTTCGTGGGAGCAGTACTTC. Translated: CASSQVFRGSWEQYF.

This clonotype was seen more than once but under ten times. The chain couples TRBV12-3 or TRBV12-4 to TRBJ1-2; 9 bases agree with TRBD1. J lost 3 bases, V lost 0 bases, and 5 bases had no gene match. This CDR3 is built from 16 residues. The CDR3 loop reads CASSLARTGVDYGYTF. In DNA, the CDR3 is TGTGCCAGCAGTTTAGCCAGGACAGGGGTTGACTATGGCTACACCTTC.

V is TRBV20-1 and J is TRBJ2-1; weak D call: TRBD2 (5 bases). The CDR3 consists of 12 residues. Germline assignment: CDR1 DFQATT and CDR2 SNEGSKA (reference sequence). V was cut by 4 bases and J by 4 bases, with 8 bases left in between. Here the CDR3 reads CSATPGYNEQFF. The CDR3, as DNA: TGCAGTGCTACCCCGGGGTACAATGAGCAGTTCTTC.

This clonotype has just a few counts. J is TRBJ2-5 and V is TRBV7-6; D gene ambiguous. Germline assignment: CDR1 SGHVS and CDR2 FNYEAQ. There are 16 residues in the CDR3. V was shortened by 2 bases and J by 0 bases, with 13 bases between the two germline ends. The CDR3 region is CASSLSSSFYQETQYF. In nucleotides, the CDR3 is TGTGCCAGCAGCTTATCGAGTAGCTTTTACCAAGAGACCCAGTACTTC.

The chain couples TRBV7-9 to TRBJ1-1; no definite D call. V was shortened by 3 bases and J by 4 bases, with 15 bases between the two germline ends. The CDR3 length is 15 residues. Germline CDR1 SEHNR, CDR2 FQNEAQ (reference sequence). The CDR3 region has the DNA TGTGCCAGCAGCTTCCTTCGCAGACCGAGCACTGAAGCTTTCTTT. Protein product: CASSFLRRPSTEAFF. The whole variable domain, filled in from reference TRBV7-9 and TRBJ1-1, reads DTGVSQNPRHKITKRGQNVTFRCDPISEHNRLYWYRQTLGQGPEFLTYFQNEAQLEKSRLLSDRFSAERPKGSFSTLEIQRTEQGDSAMYLCASSFLRRPSTEAFFGQGTRLTVV.

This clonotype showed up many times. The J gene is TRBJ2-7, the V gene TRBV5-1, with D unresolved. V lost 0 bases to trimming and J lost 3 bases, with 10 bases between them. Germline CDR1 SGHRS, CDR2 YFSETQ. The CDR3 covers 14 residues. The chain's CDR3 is CASSLEQVNYEQYF. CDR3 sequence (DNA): TGCGCCAGCAGCTTGGAGCAGGTCAACTACGAGCAGTACTTC.

The CDR3 region is CASSHALGDEQFF. The CDR3 DNA follows: TGCGCCAGCAGCCATGCCCTTGGGGATGAGCAGTTCTTC. The genes are TRBV4-3 and TRBJ2-1; no definite D call. This CDR3 is built from 13 residues. The germline V gene encodes CDR1 LGHNA and CDR2 YSLEER. Trimming cost V 3 bases and J 8 bases, with 11 bases left between them.

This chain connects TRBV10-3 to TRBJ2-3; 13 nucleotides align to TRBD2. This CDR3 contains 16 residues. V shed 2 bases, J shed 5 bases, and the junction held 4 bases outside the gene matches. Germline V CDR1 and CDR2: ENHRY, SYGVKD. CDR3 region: CAISEGLAGVGDTQYF. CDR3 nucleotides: TGTGCCATCAGTGAGGGACTAGCGGGAGTAGGAGATACGCAGTATTTT.

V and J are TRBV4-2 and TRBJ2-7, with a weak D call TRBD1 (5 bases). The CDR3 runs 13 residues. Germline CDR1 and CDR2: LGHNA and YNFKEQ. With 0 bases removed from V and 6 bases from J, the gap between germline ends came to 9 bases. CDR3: CASSQDQGREQYF. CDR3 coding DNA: TGTGCCAGCAGCCAAGATCAGGGTCGCGAGCAGTACTTC.

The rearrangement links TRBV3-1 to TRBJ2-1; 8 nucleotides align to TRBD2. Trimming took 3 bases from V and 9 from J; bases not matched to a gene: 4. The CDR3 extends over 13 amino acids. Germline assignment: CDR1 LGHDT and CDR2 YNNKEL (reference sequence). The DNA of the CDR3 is TGTGCCAGCAGCCACCTCGGGGGGGGTGAGCAGTTCTTC. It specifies CASSHLGGGEQFF.

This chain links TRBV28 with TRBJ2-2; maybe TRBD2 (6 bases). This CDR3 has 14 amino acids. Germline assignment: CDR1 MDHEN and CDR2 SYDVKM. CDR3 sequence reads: CAGRRSMNTGELFF. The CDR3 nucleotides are TGTGCTGGGAGGCGGAGCATGAACACCGGGGAGCTGTTTTTT.

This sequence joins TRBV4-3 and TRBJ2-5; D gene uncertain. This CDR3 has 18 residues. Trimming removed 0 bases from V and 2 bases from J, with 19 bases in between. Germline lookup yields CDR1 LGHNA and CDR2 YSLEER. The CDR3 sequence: CASSQDYLAGTFQETQYF. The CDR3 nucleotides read TGCGCCAGCAGCCAAGATTATCTGGCAGGAACATTTCAAGAGACCCAGTACTTC.

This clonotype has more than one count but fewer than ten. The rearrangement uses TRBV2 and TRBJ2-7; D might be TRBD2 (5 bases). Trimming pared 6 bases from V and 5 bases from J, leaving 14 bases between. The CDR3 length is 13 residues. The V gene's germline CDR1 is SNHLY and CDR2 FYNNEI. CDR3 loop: CASRGSPGNEQYF. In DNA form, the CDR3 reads TGTGCCAGCAGAGGGTCCCCCGGGAACGAGCAGTACTTC. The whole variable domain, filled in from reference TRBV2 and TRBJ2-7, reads EPEVTQTPSHQVTQMGQEVILRCVPISNHLYFYWYRQILGQKVEFLVSFYNNEISEKSEIFDDQFSVERPDGSNFTLKIRSTKLEDSAMYFCASRGSPGNEQYFGPGTRLTVT.

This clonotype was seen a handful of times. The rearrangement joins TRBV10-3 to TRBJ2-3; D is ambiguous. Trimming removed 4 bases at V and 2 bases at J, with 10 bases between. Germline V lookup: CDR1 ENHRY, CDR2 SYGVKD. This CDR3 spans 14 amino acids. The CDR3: CAISGLEPTDTQYF. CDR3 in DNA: TGTGCCATCAGTGGACTCGAGCCCACAGATACGCAGTATTTT.

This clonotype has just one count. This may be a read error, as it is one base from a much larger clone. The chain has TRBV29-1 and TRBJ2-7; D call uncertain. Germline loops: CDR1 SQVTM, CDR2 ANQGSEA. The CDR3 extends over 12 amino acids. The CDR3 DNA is TGCAGCGTTGAATACAGTCCCTACGAGCTGTACTTC. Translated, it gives CSVEYSPYELYF.

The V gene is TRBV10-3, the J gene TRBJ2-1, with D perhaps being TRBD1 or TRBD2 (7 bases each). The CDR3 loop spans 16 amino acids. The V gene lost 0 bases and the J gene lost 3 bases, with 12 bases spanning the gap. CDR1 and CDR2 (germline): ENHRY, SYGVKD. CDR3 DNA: TGTGCCATCAGTGAGTCGGGAGGGGGCTACTACAATGAGCAGTTCTTC. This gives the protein CAISESGGGYYNEQFF.

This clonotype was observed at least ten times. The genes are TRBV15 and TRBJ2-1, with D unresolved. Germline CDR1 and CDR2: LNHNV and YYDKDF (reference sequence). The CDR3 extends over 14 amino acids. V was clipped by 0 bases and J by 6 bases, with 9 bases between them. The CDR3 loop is CATSRDTHSNEQFF. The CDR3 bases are TGTGCCACCAGCAGAGATACCCACTCCAATGAGCAGTTCTTC.

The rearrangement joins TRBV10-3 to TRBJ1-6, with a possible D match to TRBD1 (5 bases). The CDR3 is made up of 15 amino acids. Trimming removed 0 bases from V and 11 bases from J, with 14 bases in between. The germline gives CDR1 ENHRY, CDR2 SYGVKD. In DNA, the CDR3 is TGTGCCATCAGTGAGTCGTCCGGGGCTTGGCCACCCCTCCACTTT. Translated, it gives CAISESSGAWPPLHF.